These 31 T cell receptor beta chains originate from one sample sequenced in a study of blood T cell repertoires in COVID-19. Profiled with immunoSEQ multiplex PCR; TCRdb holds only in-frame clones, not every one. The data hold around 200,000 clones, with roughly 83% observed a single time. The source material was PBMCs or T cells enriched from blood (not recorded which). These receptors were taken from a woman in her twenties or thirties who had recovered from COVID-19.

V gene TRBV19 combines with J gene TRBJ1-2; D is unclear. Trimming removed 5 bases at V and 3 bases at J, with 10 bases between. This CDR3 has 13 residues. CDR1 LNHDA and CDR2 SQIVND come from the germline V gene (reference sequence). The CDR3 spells CASSSAEDYGYTF. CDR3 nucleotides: TGTGCCAGTAGTTCGGCAGAGGACTATGGCTACACCTTC.

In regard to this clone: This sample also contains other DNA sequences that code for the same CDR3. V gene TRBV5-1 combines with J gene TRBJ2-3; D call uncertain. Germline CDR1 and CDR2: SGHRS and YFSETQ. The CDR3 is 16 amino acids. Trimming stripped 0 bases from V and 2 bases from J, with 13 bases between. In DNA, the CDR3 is TGCGCCAGCAGCTTGGGGCAGGCCGCGTCCACAGATACGCAGTATTTT. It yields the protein CASSLGQAASTDTQYF.

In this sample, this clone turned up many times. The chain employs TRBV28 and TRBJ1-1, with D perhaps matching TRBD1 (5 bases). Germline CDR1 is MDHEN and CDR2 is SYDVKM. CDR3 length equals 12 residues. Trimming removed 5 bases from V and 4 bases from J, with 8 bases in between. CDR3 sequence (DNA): TGTGCCAGCAGTCTCAGGGCCACTGAAGCTTTCTTT. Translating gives CASSLRATEAFF.

CDR3 region: CASSSGQTNEKLFF. DNA of the CDR3: TGCGCCAGCAGCTCGGGACAGACTAATGAAAAACTGTTTTTT. The chain employs TRBV5-1 and TRBJ1-4; 7 bases agree with TRBD1. CDR3 length: 14 amino acids. Unmatched junction bases numbered 1, after V lost 3 bases and J lost 2 bases. Germline V gene data show CDR1 as SGHRS and CDR2 as YFSETQ. Using reference TRBV5-1 and TRBJ1-4 for the parts outside the CDR3, the full variable domain is KAGVTQTPRYLIKTRGQQVTLSCSPISGHRSVSWYQQTPGQGLQFLFEYFSETQRNKGNFPGRFSGRQFSNSRSEMNVSTLELGDSALYLCASSSGQTNEKLFFGSGTQLSVL.

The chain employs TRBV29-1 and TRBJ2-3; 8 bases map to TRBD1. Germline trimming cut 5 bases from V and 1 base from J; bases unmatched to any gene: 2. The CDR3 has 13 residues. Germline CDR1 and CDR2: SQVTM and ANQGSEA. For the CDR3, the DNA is TGCAGCGTTAGCAGGGGGCGCACAGATACGCAGTATTTT. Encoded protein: CSVSRGRTDTQYF.

The DNA for the CDR3 is TGTGCCAGCAGCCAATTTCCTGCGGGCGAGCAGTACGTC. Translation gives CASSQFPAGEQYV. The rearrangement joins TRBV3-1 (or the pseudogene TRBV3-2) to TRBJ2-7; TRBD2 might be the D (5 bases). This CDR3 has 13 amino acids. The germline CDR1 and CDR2 sequences are LGHDT and YNNKEL (reference sequence). V was pared by 2 bases and J by 6 bases, with 11 bases between.

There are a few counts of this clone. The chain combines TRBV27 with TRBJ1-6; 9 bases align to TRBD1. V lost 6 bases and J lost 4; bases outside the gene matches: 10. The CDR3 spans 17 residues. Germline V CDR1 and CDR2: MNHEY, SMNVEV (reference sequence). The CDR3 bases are TGTGCCAGCAGCATGGGACAGGGAGAAGGATATAATTCACCCCTCCACTTT. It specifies CASSMGQGEGYNSPLHF.

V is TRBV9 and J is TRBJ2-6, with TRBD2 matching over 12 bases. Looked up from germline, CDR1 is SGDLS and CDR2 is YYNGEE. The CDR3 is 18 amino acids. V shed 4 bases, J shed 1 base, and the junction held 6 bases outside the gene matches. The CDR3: CASSPRLAGVSGANVLTF. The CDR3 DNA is TGTGCCAGCAGCCCCAGACTAGCGGGAGTATCTGGGGCCAACGTCCTGACTTTC.

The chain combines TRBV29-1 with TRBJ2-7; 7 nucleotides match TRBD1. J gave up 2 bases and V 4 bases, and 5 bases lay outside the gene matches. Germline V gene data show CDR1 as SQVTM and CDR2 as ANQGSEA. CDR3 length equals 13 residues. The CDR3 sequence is CSVGGTATYEQYF. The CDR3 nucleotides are TGCAGCGTTGGAGGGACAGCTACCTACGAGCAGTACTTC.

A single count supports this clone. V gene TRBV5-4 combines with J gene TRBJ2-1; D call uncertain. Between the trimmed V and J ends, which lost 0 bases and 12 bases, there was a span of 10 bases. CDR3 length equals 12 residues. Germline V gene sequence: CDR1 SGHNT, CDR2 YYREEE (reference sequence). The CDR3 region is CASSLVAAVQFF. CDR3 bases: TGTGCCAGCAGCTTGGTGGCTGCCGTGCAGTTCTTC.

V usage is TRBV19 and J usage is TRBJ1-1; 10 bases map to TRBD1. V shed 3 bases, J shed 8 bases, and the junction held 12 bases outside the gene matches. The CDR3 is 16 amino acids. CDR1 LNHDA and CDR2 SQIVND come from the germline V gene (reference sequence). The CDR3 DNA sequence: TGTGCCAGTAGTATTTGGTCCGGGACAGGGGTAGCCGAAGCTTTCTTT. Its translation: CASSIWSGTGVAEAFF.

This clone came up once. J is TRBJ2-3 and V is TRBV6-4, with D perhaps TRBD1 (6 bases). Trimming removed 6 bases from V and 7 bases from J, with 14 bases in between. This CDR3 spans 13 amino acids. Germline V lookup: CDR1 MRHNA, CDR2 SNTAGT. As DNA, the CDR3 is TGTGCCAGCAGAAGGGACACCTCGAATACGCAGTATTTT. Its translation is CASRRDTSNTQYF.

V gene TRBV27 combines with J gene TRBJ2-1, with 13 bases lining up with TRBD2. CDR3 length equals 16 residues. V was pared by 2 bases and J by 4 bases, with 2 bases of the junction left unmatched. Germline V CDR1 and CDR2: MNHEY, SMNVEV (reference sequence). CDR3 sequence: CASSLGTSGIYNEQFF. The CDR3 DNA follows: TGTGCCAGCAGTTTAGGGACTAGCGGGATATACAATGAGCAGTTCTTC.

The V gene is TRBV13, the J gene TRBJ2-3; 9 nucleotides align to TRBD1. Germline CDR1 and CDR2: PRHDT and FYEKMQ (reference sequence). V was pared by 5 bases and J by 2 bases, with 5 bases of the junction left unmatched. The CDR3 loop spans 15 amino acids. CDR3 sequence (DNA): TGTGCCAGCAGCATGGGACAGGGCCCCACAGATACGCAGTATTTT. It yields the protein CASSMGQGPTDTQYF.

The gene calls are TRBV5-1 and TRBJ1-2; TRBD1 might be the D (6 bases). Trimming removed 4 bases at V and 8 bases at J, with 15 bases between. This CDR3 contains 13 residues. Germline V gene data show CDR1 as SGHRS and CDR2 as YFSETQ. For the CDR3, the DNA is TGCGCCAGCAGCCCGGGAGGCCAGGGGGGCTACACCTTC. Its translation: CASSPGGQGGYTF.

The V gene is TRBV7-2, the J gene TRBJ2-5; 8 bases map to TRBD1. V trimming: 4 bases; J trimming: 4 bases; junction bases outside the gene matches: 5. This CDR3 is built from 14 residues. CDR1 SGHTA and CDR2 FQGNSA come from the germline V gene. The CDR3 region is CASSWGQVPETQYF. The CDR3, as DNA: TGTGCCAGCAGCTGGGGACAGGTTCCAGAGACCCAGTACTTC.

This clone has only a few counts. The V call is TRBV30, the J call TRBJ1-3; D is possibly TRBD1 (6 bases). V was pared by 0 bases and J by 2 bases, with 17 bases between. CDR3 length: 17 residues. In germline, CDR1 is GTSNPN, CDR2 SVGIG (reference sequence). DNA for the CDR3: TGTGCCTGGAGTGTAAAGGGGGGGGAATTAGCTGGAAACACCATATATTTT. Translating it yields CAWSVKGGELAGNTIYF.

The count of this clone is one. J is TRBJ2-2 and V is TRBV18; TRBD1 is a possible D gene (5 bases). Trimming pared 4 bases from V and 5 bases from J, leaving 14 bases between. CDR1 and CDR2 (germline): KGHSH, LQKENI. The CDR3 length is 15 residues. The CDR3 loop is CASSLEAGRTGELFF. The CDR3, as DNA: TGTGCCAGCTCACTTGAGGCAGGGCGAACCGGGGAGCTGTTTTTT.

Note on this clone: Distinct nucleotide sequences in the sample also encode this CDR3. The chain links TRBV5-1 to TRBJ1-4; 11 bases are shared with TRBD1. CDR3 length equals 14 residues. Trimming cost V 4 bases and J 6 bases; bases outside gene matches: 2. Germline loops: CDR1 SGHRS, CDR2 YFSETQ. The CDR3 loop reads CASSLGQGDEKLFF. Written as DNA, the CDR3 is TGCGCCAGCAGCCTGGGACAGGGGGATGAAAAACTGTTTTTT.

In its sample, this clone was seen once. CDR3 in amino acids: CASSRSQGTGELFF. CDR3 nucleotides: TGTGCCAGCAGCCGTTCTCAGGGAACCGGGGAGCTGTTTTTT. The chain links TRBV7-6 to TRBJ2-2; D possibly corresponds to TRBD1 (5 bases). This CDR3 spans 14 amino acids. V lost 5 bases and J lost 5, with 12 bases in between. The germline gives CDR1 SGHVS, CDR2 FNYEAQ.

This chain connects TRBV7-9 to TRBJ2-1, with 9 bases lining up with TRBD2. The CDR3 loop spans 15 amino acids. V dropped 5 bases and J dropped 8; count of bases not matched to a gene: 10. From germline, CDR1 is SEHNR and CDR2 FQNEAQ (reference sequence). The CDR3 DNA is TGTGCCAGCAGCCTCGGCACTAGCGGGTTGGATGAGCAGTTCTTC. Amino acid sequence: CASSLGTSGLDEQFF.

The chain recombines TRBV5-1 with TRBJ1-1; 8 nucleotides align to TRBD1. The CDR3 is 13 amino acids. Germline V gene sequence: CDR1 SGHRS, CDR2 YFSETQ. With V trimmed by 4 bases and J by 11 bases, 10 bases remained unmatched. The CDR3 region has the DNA TGCGCCAGCAGCCCAACGCAGGGGGCGCTGGCTTTCTTT. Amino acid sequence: CASSPTQGALAFF.

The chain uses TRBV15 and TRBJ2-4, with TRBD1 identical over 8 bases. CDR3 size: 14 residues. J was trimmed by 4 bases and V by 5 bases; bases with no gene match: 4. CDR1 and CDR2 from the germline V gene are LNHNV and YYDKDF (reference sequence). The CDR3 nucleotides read TGTGCCACCAGCGGACAGGGTCCTAAAAACATTCAGTACTTC. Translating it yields CATSGQGPKNIQYF.

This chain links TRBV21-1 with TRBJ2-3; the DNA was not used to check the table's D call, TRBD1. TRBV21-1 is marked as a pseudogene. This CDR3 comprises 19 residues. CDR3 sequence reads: CASSNGRCRQGPSTDTQYF. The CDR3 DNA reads TGTGCCAGCAGCAATGGACGTTGCCGACAGGGCCCTAGCACAGATACGCAGTATTTT.

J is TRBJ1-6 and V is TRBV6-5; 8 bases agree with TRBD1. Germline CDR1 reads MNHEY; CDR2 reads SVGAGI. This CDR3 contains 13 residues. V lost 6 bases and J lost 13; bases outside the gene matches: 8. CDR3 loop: CASSKDRVNPLHF. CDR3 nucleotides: TGTGCCAGCAGCAAGGACAGGGTGAATCCCCTCCACTTT.

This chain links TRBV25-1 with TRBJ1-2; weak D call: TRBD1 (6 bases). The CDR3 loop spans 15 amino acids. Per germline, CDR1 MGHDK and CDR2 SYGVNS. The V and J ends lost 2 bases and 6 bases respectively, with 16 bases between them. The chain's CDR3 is CASSEGGTREDGYTF. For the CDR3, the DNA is TGTGCCAGCAGTGAAGGGGGCACGAGAGAAGATGGCTACACCTTC.

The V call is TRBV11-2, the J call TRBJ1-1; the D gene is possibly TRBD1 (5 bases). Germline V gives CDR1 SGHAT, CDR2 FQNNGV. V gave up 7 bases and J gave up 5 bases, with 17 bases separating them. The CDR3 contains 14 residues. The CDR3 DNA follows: TGTGCCAGCACGCCTAAGAAAGGGGTTACTGAAGCTTTCTTT. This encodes CASTPKKGVTEAFF.

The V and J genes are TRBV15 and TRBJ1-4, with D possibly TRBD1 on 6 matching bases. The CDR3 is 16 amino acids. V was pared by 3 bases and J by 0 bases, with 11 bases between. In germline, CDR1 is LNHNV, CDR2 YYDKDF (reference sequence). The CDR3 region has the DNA TGTGCCACCAGCAGGGAAGGGGGAGCAACTAATGAAAAACTGTTTTTT. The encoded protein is CATSREGGATNEKLFF.

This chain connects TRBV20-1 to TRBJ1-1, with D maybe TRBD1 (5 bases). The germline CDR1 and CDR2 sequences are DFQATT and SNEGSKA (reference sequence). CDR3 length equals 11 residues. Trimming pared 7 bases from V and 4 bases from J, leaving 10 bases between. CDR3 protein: CSGWGFTEAFF. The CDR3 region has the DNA TGCAGTGGATGGGGCTTCACTGAAGCTTTCTTT.

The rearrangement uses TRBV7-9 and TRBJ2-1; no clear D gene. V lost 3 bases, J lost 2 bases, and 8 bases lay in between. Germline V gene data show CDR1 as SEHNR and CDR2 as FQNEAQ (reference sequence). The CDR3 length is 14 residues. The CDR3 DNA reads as TGTGCCAGCAGCTTGTCGGTTACCTACAATGAGCAGTTCTTC. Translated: CASSLSVTYNEQFF.

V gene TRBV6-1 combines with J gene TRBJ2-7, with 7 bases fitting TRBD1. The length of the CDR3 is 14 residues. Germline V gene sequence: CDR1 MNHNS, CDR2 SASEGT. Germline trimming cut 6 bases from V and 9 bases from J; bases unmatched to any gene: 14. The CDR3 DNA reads TGTGCCAGCAGCCCCGGGACAGTCCCTACGCCGCAGTACTTC. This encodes CASSPGTVPTPQYF.